The subject of this entry is one TCR beta chain. In the PCR, 60 Vbeta and 13 Jbeta primers were used. Data came from immunoSEQ multiplex PCR; TCRdb stores just in-frame clones and leaves some out. The profile shows about 190,000 clones, about 83% of them singletons. The data were taken from a study of cytomegalovirus exposure and HLA in healthy donors. The CDR3 contains 15 residues. Germline CDR1 is SGHRS and CDR2 is YFSETQ. Trimming removed 4 bases from V and 1 base from J; junction bases left unmatched: 6. The chain is built from TRBV5-1 and TRBJ2-5; 8 bases match TRBD2. The TCR comes from a man aged 35-49 years in good health and CMV-seropositive. The sequencing sample was made of PBMCs. CDR3 DNA sequence: TGCGCCAGCAGCCCGCAACGGGGGGGCCAAGAGACCCAGTACTTC. Its translation: CASSPQRGGQETQYF.